This TCR beta chain emerged from a study of blood T cell repertoires in COVID-19. Looking at the study overall: PBMCs, B-cell-depleted T cells, or T cells provided the cDNA or gDNA that made up the material.

Data came from immunoSEQ multiplex PCR; TCRdb stores just in-frame clones and leaves some out. The sample lists over 25,000 clones, roughly 90% seen once, with less than 10% in the top ten. V was trimmed by 2 bases and J by 4 bases, leaving 9 bases between them. The CDR3 runs 13 residues. Germline V gene sequence: CDR1 SGHNT, CDR2 YYREEE (reference sequence). The chain carries TRBV5-4 and TRBJ2-5; D remains ambiguous. The receptor comes from a man aged 70-80 years with active or convalescent COVID-19. What was sequenced was peripheral blood. The chain's CDR3 is CASSFRSGETQYF. CDR3 bases: TGTGCCAGCAGCTTTAGATCGGGAGAGACCCAGTACTTC.